Below, 3 T cell receptor beta chains from the same sample are listed, as sequenced in a study of cytomegalovirus exposure and HLA in healthy donors. TCRdb's copy holds only in-frame clones and misses some; the assay was immunoSEQ multiplex PCR. The data hold about 130,000 clones, with 85% to 90% observed a single time. The sequenced sample was PBMCs. These receptors were collected from a woman in her twenties or thirties in good health and CMV-seropositive.

CDR3 sequence reads: CASSLMAVSSGNTIYF. In nucleotides, the CDR3 is TGCGCCAGCAGCTTGATGGCGGTGAGCTCTGGAAACACCATATATTTT. This sequence joins TRBV5-1 and TRBJ1-3, with D uncertain. Germline V gives CDR1 SGHRS, CDR2 YFSETQ. Trimming took off 1 base at V and 0 bases at J, with 11 bases between the two ends. CDR3 length: 16 amino acids.

This clone was counted once. The CDR3 region is CASSSPDRDEQYF. The CDR3 DNA sequence: TGTGCCAGCAGTTCCCCGGACAGGGACGAGCAGTACTTC. The rearrangement uses TRBV28 and TRBJ2-7, with 8 positions matching TRBD1. The CDR3 covers 13 residues. Germline V gene lookup returns CDR1 MDHEN and CDR2 SYDVKM. V lost 4 bases and J lost 5; bases outside the gene matches: 4.

The chain couples TRBV7-6 to TRBJ2-7, with TRBD1 matching 8 bases. Losses at the gene ends were 5 bases for V and 5 bases for J; bases not matched to a gene: 5. Germline V gives CDR1 SGHVS, CDR2 FNYEAQ. CDR3 length: 13 amino acids. The CDR3 protein is CASSPSQGDEQYF. CDR3 DNA sequence: TGTGCCAGCAGCCCATCACAGGGGGACGAGCAGTACTTC.